This T cell receptor (beta chain) comes out of a study of early stage breast cancer tumors. About the study: ER+/PR+/HER2- status applied to about 80% of the 16 invasive breast tumors.

This CDR3 spans 14 amino acids. V lost 3 bases, J lost 5 bases, and 6 bases stayed unmatched. Germline CDR1 and CDR2: GTSNPN and SVGIG (reference sequence). For this clone: Its antigen is still unknown.

Study-wide results and caveats: Compared with adjacent normal breast, tumors showed 2.5 to 3-fold denser, more clonal T cells.

Each sample had two DNA replicates, approximately 0.5 ug blood or about 1.5 ug tissue. Using immunoSEQ multiplex PCR, the repertoire was profiled, and TCRdb retains in-frame clones only, with some absent. The sample consists of some 30,000 clones, approximately 84% of them appearing once. This chain connects TRBV30 to TRBJ2-7; 11 positions agree with TRBD1. Input material: blood. This receptor was obtained from a person aged 45 to 59 with breast cancer. This CDR3 is CAWRREGQGDEQYF. The CDR3 coding sequence is TGTGCCTGGAGAAGAGAGGGACAGGGGGACGAGCAGTACTTC.